These 32 T cell receptor beta chains originate from one sample sequenced in a study of T cell responses to AZD1222 COVID-19 vaccine. The protocol was immunoSEQ multiplex PCR, while the TCRdb copy is restricted to in-frame clones and leaves out a portion. Of over 55,000 clones listed, about four fifths are singletons. The material sequenced was peripheral blood, taken 28 days after the second AZD1222 dose. All receptors come from an adult who received the AZD1222 COVID-19 vaccine.

This rearrangement joins TRBV6-6 to TRBJ1-6; D is unresolved. The CDR3 is made up of 14 amino acids. Looked up from germline, CDR1 is MNHNY and CDR2 is SVGAGI (reference sequence). The germline V and J ends were trimmed by 6 bases and 8 bases, with 14 bases remaining between them. CDR3: CASSAGIRDSPLHF. The CDR3 DNA is TGTGCCAGCAGCGCGGGGATTCGTGATTCACCCCTCCACTTT.

This clone showed up just a few times. The rearrangement uses TRBV18 and TRBJ1-5, with 10 bases identical to TRBD1. CDR1 KGHSH and CDR2 LQKENI come from the germline V gene. Trimming took 3 bases from V and 0 from J; bases not matched to a gene: 5. CDR3 length: 17 amino acids. In DNA form, the CDR3 reads TGTGCCAGCTCACCGGGGGACAGGGGATATAGCAATCAGCCCCAGCATTTT. Translated: CASSPGDRGYSNQPQHF.

The chain recombines TRBV7-2 with TRBJ2-7; D gene ambiguous. The CDR3 is 15 residues long. Trimming cost V 1 base and J 2 bases, with 12 bases left between them. Germline assignment: CDR1 SGHTA and CDR2 FQGNSA. CDR3 in amino acids: CASSLGHGLAYEQYF. CDR3 sequence (DNA): TGTGCCAGCAGCTTAGGTCATGGCTTGGCCTACGAGCAGTACTTC.

The chain recombines TRBV3-1 (or the pseudogene TRBV3-2) with TRBJ1-2; 9 bases map to TRBD1. Germline V CDR1 and CDR2: LGHDT, YNNKEL (reference sequence). The junction had 4 bases not matched to a gene; V was cut back by 5 bases and J by 6 bases. The CDR3 contains 13 residues. CDR3 sequence (DNA): TGTGCCAGCAGCTCCGGGACAGGGAATGGCTACACCTTC. It specifies CASSSGTGNGYTF.

The chain joins TRBV5-1 to TRBJ1-6; 8 nucleotides match TRBD1. Germline loops: CDR1 SGHRS, CDR2 YFSETQ. The length of the CDR3 is 19 residues. Germline trimming cut 0 bases from V and 6 bases from J; bases unmatched to any gene: 14. The chain's CDR3 is CASSLVDRGSFGGNSPLHF. The CDR3 bases are TGCGCCAGCAGCTTGGTCGACAGGGGCAGTTTTGGGGGTAATTCACCCCTCCACTTT.

In nucleotides, the CDR3 is TGTGCCAGCTCACAGGAGATTGGGACTAATGAAAAACTGTTTTTT. This translates into CASSQEIGTNEKLFF. This chain uses TRBV18 with TRBJ1-4, with D hard to call. The CDR3 is made up of 15 amino acids. Germline assignment: CDR1 KGHSH and CDR2 LQKENI. Trimming pared 4 bases from V and 2 bases from J, leaving 11 bases between.

The chain recombines TRBV3-1 (or the pseudogene TRBV3-2) with TRBJ2-7, with D possibly matching TRBD1 (6 bases). V was clipped by 2 bases and J by 1 base, with 12 bases between them. Germline V gives CDR1 LGHDT, CDR2 YNNKEL (reference sequence). This CDR3 spans 15 amino acids. The CDR3 protein is CASSQSPDSSYEQYF. CDR3 nucleotide sequence: TGTGCCAGCAGCCAATCCCCGGACAGTTCCTACGAGCAGTACTTC.

The gene calls are TRBV10-1 and TRBJ1-4; D not resolved. V dropped 3 bases and J dropped 6 bases, with 11 bases sitting between them. Germline V gives CDR1 WNHNN, CDR2 SYGVQD (reference sequence). CDR3 length: 14 residues. The DNA of the CDR3 is TGCGCCAGCAGTGAATGGCCGTCGGATGAAAAACTGTTTTTT. Its translation is CASSEWPSDEKLFF.

The rearrangement uses TRBV11-2 and TRBJ1-1; D unresolved. Germline V CDR1 and CDR2: SGHAT, FQNNGV. This CDR3 contains 10 residues. With 5 bases removed from V and 10 bases from J, the gap between germline ends came to 8 bases. The CDR3, as DNA: TGTGCCAGCAGCACCCGTACAGCTTTCTTT. Encoded protein: CASSTRTAFF.

The chain combines TRBV9 with TRBJ1-6; D not certain. Trimming stripped 0 bases from V and 7 bases from J, with 5 bases between. The length of the CDR3 is 13 residues. Per germline, CDR1 SGDLS and CDR2 YYNGEE. CDR3 amino acids: CASSVGRNSPLHF. The CDR3 region has the DNA TGTGCCAGCAGCGTAGGCAGGAATTCACCCCTCCACTTT.

The chain uses TRBV7-9 and TRBJ2-5; 8 bases match TRBD1. The CDR3 has 13 residues. V lost 6 bases, J lost 4 bases, and 4 bases stayed unmatched. The germline CDR1 and CDR2 sequences are SEHNR and FQNEAQ (reference sequence). The CDR3 sequence is CASSRTGGETQYF. The DNA of the CDR3 is TGTGCCAGCAGTCGCACAGGGGGAGAGACCCAGTACTTC.

The V and J genes are TRBV20-1 and TRBJ1-3, with unresolved D. Trimming removed 3 bases from V and 6 bases from J, with 6 bases in between. CDR3 size: 11 residues. The germline CDR1 and CDR2 sequences are DFQATT and SNEGSKA (reference sequence). In nucleotides, the CDR3 is TGCAGTGCTAGGGGGTTAAACACCATATATTTT. It encodes CSARGLNTIYF.

The V gene is TRBV28, the J gene TRBJ1-2; D remains unclear. The CDR3 is 13 residues long. CDR1 MDHEN and CDR2 SYDVKM come from the germline V gene. Trimming took 6 bases from V and 4 from J, leaving 12 bases between them. The DNA of the CDR3 is TGTGCCAGCAGCATAGACATGGGCTATGGCTACACCTTC. Encoded protein: CASSIDMGYGYTF.

The chain has TRBV5-1 and TRBJ2-5; 12 bases map to TRBD1. The junction had 6 bases not matched to a gene; V was cut back by 1 base and J by 5 bases. The V gene's germline CDR1 is SGHRS and CDR2 YFSETQ. CDR3 length: 16 residues. CDR3 sequence reads: CASSLQGQGASETQYF. The CDR3, as DNA: TGCGCCAGCAGCTTGCAGGGACAGGGGGCCTCGGAGACCCAGTACTTC. The complete variable domain, with remaining parts taken from reference TRBV5-1 and TRBJ2-5, reads KAGVTQTPRYLIKTRGQQVTLSCSPISGHRSVSWYQQTPGQGLQFLFEYFSETQRNKGNFPGRFSGRQFSNSRSEMNVSTLELGDSALYLCASSLQGQGASETQYFGPGTRLLVL.

The rearrangement links TRBV20-1 to TRBJ2-1, with no clear D. This CDR3 has 10 amino acids. The germline CDR1 and CDR2 sequences are DFQATT and SNEGSKA (reference sequence). The V gene lost 6 bases and the J gene lost 3 bases, with 3 bases spanning the gap. The CDR3 sequence is CSADYNEQFF. As DNA, the CDR3 is TGCAGTGCCGACTACAATGAGCAGTTCTTC.

The chain couples TRBV27 to TRBJ1-3, with D tentatively TRBD1 (5 bases). The germline V and J ends were trimmed by 5 bases and 0 bases, with 23 bases remaining between them. The length of the CDR3 is 19 residues. Germline loops: CDR1 MNHEY, CDR2 SMNVEV (reference sequence). The CDR3 sequence is CASSPVGVGQGISGNTIYF. In DNA form, the CDR3 reads TGTGCCAGCAGTCCTGTCGGTGTGGGGCAGGGCATCTCTGGAAACACCATATATTTT.

This chain joins TRBV11-2 and TRBJ2-4, with D hard to call. This CDR3 is built from 15 residues. From germline, CDR1 is SGHAT and CDR2 FQNNGV. V lost 8 bases to trimming and J lost 1 base, with 15 bases between them. DNA for the CDR3: TGTGCCAGCGCCCCAAACGCACAGGCCAAAAACATTCAGTACTTC. This gives the protein CASAPNAQAKNIQYF.

The chain joins TRBV6-5 to TRBJ2-7; D might be TRBD1 or TRBD2, each matching 5 bases. Per germline, CDR1 MNHEY and CDR2 SVGAGI. Trimming removed 2 bases from V and 2 bases from J, with 7 bases in between. This CDR3 is 13 amino acids long. The CDR3 nucleotides are TGTGCCAGCAGTTACAGGGACCCCTACGAGCAGTACTTC. Its translation: CASSYRDPYEQYF.

This clone was found a few times. For the CDR3, the DNA is TGTGCCAGCAGCCCGGGACACAGCTCCTATAATTCACCCCTCCACTTT. Amino acid sequence: CASSPGHSSYNSPLHF. This chain links TRBV5-4 with TRBJ1-6; the D gene is possibly TRBD1 (6 bases). Between the trimmed V and J ends, which lost 4 bases and 0 bases, there was a span of 11 bases. The CDR3 length is 16 residues. Per the germline V gene, CDR1 is SGHNT and CDR2 is YYREEE (reference sequence).

As concerns this clone: The junction differs from germline at one of its ends, possibly a read error. V gene TRBV2 combines with J gene TRBJ2-1; TRBD1 might be the D (7 bases). The CDR3 totals 15 residues. Germline V CDR1 and CDR2: SNHLY, FYNNEI. The chain's CDR3 is CASREGAGGNNEQFF. CDR3 bases: TGTGCCAGCAGGGAAGGGGCAGGGGGGAACAATGAGCAGTTCTTC.

The chain recombines TRBV5-6 with TRBJ1-4; possibly TRBD1 for D (5 bases). Germline-derived CDR1 and CDR2 are SGHDT and YYEEEE. The CDR3 length is 14 residues. With 4 bases removed from V and 5 bases from J, the gap between germline ends came to 12 bases. The CDR3 DNA follows: TGTGCCAGCAGCCTCGACAGTTTGAATGAAAAACTGTTTTTT. Translated, it gives CASSLDSLNEKLFF.

This clone was recorded a few times. Other DNA sequences in this sample translate to the same CDR3. This chain uses TRBV11-3 with TRBJ2-1; D remains unclear. V lost 1 base to trimming and J lost 5 bases, with 6 bases between them. This CDR3 contains 13 residues. Germline V lookup: CDR1 SGHNT, CDR2 YENEEA. This CDR3 is CASSLGANNEQFF. DNA for the CDR3: TGTGCCAGCAGCTTAGGGGCCAACAATGAGCAGTTCTTC.

A single count supports this clone. CDR3 amino acids: CASSERAGGSTDTQYF. The CDR3 nucleotides are TGTGCCAGCAGTGAACGTGCCGGGGGGAGCACAGATACGCAGTATTTT. The chain recombines TRBV6-1 with TRBJ2-3; 7 bases align to TRBD2. This CDR3 contains 16 residues. The J segment lost 0 bases and the V segment lost 2 bases, leaving 5 bases of the junction unmatched. The germline V gene encodes CDR1 MNHNS and CDR2 SASEGT.

The chain carries TRBV19 and TRBJ1-3; 7 bases are shared with TRBD1. The CDR3 is made up of 15 amino acids. Per the germline V gene, CDR1 is LNHDA and CDR2 is SQIVND (reference sequence). Trimming removed 3 bases from V and 5 bases from J; junction bases left unmatched: 7. CDR3 region: CASSIQTGYRNTIYF. The DNA for the CDR3 is TGTGCCAGTAGTATCCAGACAGGGTACAGAAACACCATATATTTT.

This clone occurred once. The CDR3 reads CASRLMTGGNTEAFF. CDR3 coding DNA: TGTGCCAGCAGGCTAATGACAGGGGGGAACACTGAAGCTTTCTTT. The rearrangement joins TRBV28 to TRBJ1-1; 9 positions agree with TRBD1. CDR3 length equals 15 residues. The junction had 6 bases not matched to a gene; V was cut back by 6 bases and J by 1 base. Germline V lookup: CDR1 MDHEN, CDR2 SYDVKM.

This rearrangement joins TRBV14 to TRBJ2-2; D is undetermined. CDR3 length: 14 residues. Trimming left V 5 bases short and J 3 bases short, with 10 bases between. The germline V gene has CDR1 SGHDN and CDR2 FVKESK. Written as DNA, the CDR3 is TGTGCCAGCAGCTTTTTTGGAGACACCGGGGAGCTGTTTTTT. It encodes CASSFFGDTGELFF.

The sample holds one count of this clone. The chain uses TRBV5-1 and TRBJ2-2; 7 nucleotides line up with TRBD1. The V segment lost 4 bases and the J segment 5 bases; nucleotides outside the gene matches: 8. The germline V gene has CDR1 SGHRS and CDR2 YFSETQ. There are 15 residues in the CDR3. CDR3 in DNA: TGCGCCAGCAGCCCTCTCGAGGGGGCAACCGGGGAGCTGTTTTTT. It yields the protein CASSPLEGATGELFF.

This chain connects TRBV28 to TRBJ2-1; D unresolved. The CDR3 is made up of 14 amino acids. V was clipped by 8 bases and J by 2 bases, with 13 bases between them. Per germline, CDR1 MDHEN and CDR2 SYDVKM. CDR3 DNA: TGTGCCAGCTTGACACCGGCGACCTACAATGAGCAGTTCTTC. Its translation: CASLTPATYNEQFF.

In its sample, this clone was seen once. V usage is TRBV10-2 and J usage is TRBJ1-1; D remains ambiguous. Germline V CDR1 and CDR2: WSHSY, SAAADI. This CDR3 is built from 14 residues. V was clipped by 3 bases and J by 1 base, with 9 bases between them. In nucleotides, the CDR3 is TGCGCCAGCAGTGATGTGGCGGAGAACACTGAAGCTTTCTTT. It specifies CASSDVAENTEAFF.

The chain uses TRBV7-2 and TRBJ1-1; 8 bases align to TRBD1. The CDR3 totals 15 residues. The J segment lost 6 bases and the V segment lost 5 bases, leaving 11 bases of the junction unmatched. Germline CDR1 reads SGHTA; CDR2 reads FQGNSA. CDR3 sequence reads: CASSVYAQGDPEAFF. The DNA for the CDR3 is TGTGCCAGCAGCGTTTATGCACAGGGGGACCCTGAAGCTTTCTTT.

The chain employs TRBV6-6 and TRBJ1-2; possible D gene TRBD1, 6 bases. Trimming took off 2 bases at V and 2 bases at J, with 12 bases between the two ends. The CDR3 consists of 15 residues. Germline CDR1 MNHNY, CDR2 SVGAGI (reference sequence). The DNA of the CDR3 is TGTGCCAGCAGTTACAGGGGGGGGAGCAACTATGGCTACACCTTC. It yields the protein CASSYRGGSNYGYTF.

The J gene is TRBJ2-5, the V gene TRBV4-1, with D possibly TRBD2 on 5 matching bases. This CDR3 has 17 amino acids. V dropped 0 bases and J dropped 2 bases, with 16 bases sitting between them. From germline, CDR1 is MGHRA and CDR2 YSYEKL. Here the CDR3 DNA reads TGCGCCAGCAGCCAAGATTTGGGAGCTAATCTACAAGAGACCCAGTACTTC. Amino acids: CASSQDLGANLQETQYF.